This TCR beta chain was found in a study of vaccination and CD4 T cells after COVID-19. Sequenced with the Oncomine TCR Beta short-read assay was DNA taken from cultured CD4+ T cells. TCRdb reprocessed the PCR reads via MiXCR and lists one record per CDR3 protein. The sample contains about 7,400 distinct CDR3 sequences, more than 50% of which appear only once. The CDR3 consists of 15 residues. Looked up from germline, CDR1 is SGDLS and CDR2 is YYNGEE. The V end lost 0 bases, the J end lost 0 bases, and 9 bases lay between the germline ends. Worth noting for this clonotype: What it recognizes is unknown.

Described treatment: roughly 11-day PBMC culture with coronavirus spike peptide pools or control peptides (ViraFEST assay). An unexposed donor provided the CD4+ T cells, which were collected before the COVID-19 pandemic (2011-2018). The origin of this receptor is a human donor in good health. Sequenced material: CD4+ T cells from blood, cultured in vitro. The chain employs TRBV9 and TRBJ1-1; no firm D call. The CDR3 coding sequence is TGTGCCAGCAGCGTAGTGGAACAGTTGAACACTGAAGCTTTCTTT. This encodes CASSVVEQLNTEAFF.